This T cell receptor beta chain was recovered during a study of T-cell reconstitution after alpha-beta-depleted transplantation in children. The V end was cut by 2 bases, the J end by 5 bases, with 12 bases between. The CDR3 totals 14 residues. Germline V CDR1 and CDR2: MDHEN, SYDVKM. For TCRbeta, the library was prepared with unique molecular identifiers. TCRdb re-derived calls from the PCR reads in MiXCR, one entry per CDR3 protein. This sample yields approximately 230,000 distinct CDR3 sequences, of which about 25% are seen a single time; roughly 2.7% belongs to the top ten. In its sample, this clonotype was seen a few times. Its antigen is not known. Study-wide results and limits: Hyperexpanded clones declined; after one year, newly produced T cells mostly supplied diversity. Several hundred rapidly expanded clones from non-depleted graft cells reportedly supplied alpha-beta T cells about two months post-transplant.

This TCR was sampled from a girl aged 2 to 9 with Fanconi anemia, due to receive a stem cell transplant. This chain links TRBV28 with TRBJ2-5; D is uncertain. Sequencing used PBMCs, obtained before TCRalphabeta/CD19-depleted stem cell transplant. CDR3 in amino acids: CASSLRKHRETQYF. Written as DNA, the CDR3 is TGTGCCAGCAGTTTACGCAAGCACCGGGAGACCCAGTACTTC.